These 32 T cell receptor beta chains came from one sample sequenced in a study of CDR3 diversity in severe acne. MiXCR, run by TCRdb on the PCR reads, gives a single entry per CDR3 protein. The sample has 97,000 or so distinct CDR3 sequences, about half seen once. Sequenced material: blood. The receptor set was obtained from a male donor with acne.

This clonotype was observed once. The CDR3 protein is CASSKSGTGDNNSPLHF. CDR3 nucleotides: TGTGCCAGCAGTAAATCCGGGACAGGAGATAATAATTCACCCCTCCACTTT. This sequence joins TRBV2 and TRBJ1-6; 8 nucleotides agree with TRBD1. The CDR3 spans 17 residues. The germline CDR1 and CDR2 sequences are SNHLY and FYNNEI. After removal of 5 bases from V and 5 bases from J, the junction contained 11 bases not matched to a gene.

In the case of this clonotype: The conserved closing phenylalanine or tryptophan is absent in this CDR3, likely reflecting a read error. The chain joins TRBV20-1 to TRBJ1-1; 7 bases agree with TRBD1. The germline V gene has CDR1 DFQATT and CDR2 SNEGSKA (reference sequence). The CDR3 is made up of 15 amino acids. Unmatched junction bases numbered 11, after V lost 0 bases and J lost 7 bases. The CDR3 here is CSARDPNRGDVEAFS. The CDR3, as DNA: TGCAGTGCTAGAGATCCTAACAGGGGTGACGTTGAAGCTTTCTCT.

This clonotype was seen only once. This sequence joins TRBV7-9 and TRBJ2-2; D is possibly TRBD2 (6 bases). The V and J ends lost 5 bases and 7 bases respectively, with 11 bases between them. Germline loops: CDR1 SEHNR, CDR2 FQNEAQ (reference sequence). CDR3 length: 13 residues. The CDR3 sequence: CASSELAIGELFF. The CDR3 nucleotides read TGTGCCAGCAGCGAACTAGCCATCGGGGAGCTGTTTTTT.

This clonotype was detected many times. The CDR3 region has the DNA TGTGCCAGCAGTTACTCTCCAGAGACCTATGGCTACACCTTC. It translates to CASSYSPETYGYTF. This chain uses TRBV6-5 with TRBJ1-2; D gene ambiguous. In germline, CDR1 is MNHEY, CDR2 SVGAGI. The CDR3 covers 14 residues. Trimming removed 0 bases from V and 4 bases from J, with 9 bases in between.

This clonotype was seen more than once but under ten times. The chain joins TRBV5-8 to TRBJ2-1; either TRBD1 or TRBD2 may fit D (5 bases each). This CDR3 contains 15 residues. Trimming took 0 bases from V and 9 from J, leaving 16 bases between them. CDR1 and CDR2 from the germline V gene are SGHTS and YDEGEE. CDR3 DNA: TGTGCCAGCAGCTTGGTGAGGGGCGCTGTGGGTGAGCAGTTCTTC. Translation gives CASSLVRGAVGEQFF. The full variable domain, completed using reference TRBV5-8 and TRBJ2-1, is EAGVTQSPTHLIKTRGQQATLRCSPISGHTSVYWYQQALGLGLQFLLWYDEGEERNRGNFPPRFSGRQFPNYSSELNVNALELEDSALYLCASSLVRGAVGEQFFGPGTRLTVL.

This clonotype showed up many times. This sequence joins TRBV13 and TRBJ2-7; D is possibly TRBD2 (6 bases). The CDR3 contains 16 residues. The germline V and J ends were trimmed by 0 bases and 0 bases, with 12 bases remaining between them. Germline assignment: CDR1 PRHDT and CDR2 FYEKMQ (reference sequence). The CDR3 here is CASSLGGRVSSYEQYV. DNA for the CDR3: TGTGCCAGCAGCTTAGGCGGGAGAGTTAGCTCCTACGAGCAGTACGTC.

This clonotype was counted ten times or more. The V call is TRBV6-1, the J call TRBJ1-6; TRBD1 aligns across 8 bases. With V trimmed by 3 bases and J by 7 bases, 8 bases remained unmatched. The CDR3 has 16 amino acids. Looked up from germline, CDR1 is MNHNS and CDR2 is SASEGT. In nucleotides, the CDR3 is TGTGCCAGCAGTGACCGAGCCAGGGGGCTCAATTCACCCCTCCACTTT. Amino acids: CASSDRARGLNSPLHF.

This clonotype has a count of ten or more. The chain is built from TRBV12-3 or TRBV12-4 and TRBJ2-1; 9 bases map to TRBD1. The J segment lost 5 bases and the V segment lost 5 bases, leaving 4 bases of the junction unmatched. The CDR3 covers 14 residues. The CDR3 is CASSIGQGNNEQFF. In DNA, the CDR3 is TGTGCCAGCAGTATTGGACAGGGGAACAATGAGCAGTTCTTC.

This clonotype was detected a few times. The V gene is TRBV5-1, the J gene TRBJ1-2; D ambiguous. Between the trimmed V and J ends, which lost 0 bases and 8 bases, there was a span of 11 bases. CDR3 length equals 13 residues. CDR1 and CDR2 (germline): SGHRS, YFSETQ. Here the CDR3 reads CASSLAGMAGYTF. Here the CDR3 DNA reads TGCGCCAGCAGCTTGGCGGGGATGGCGGGCTACACCTTC.

This CDR3 is CASSLIGDEQYF. In nucleotides, the CDR3 is TGTGCCAGCAGTTTAATAGGGGACGAGCAGTACTTC. V is TRBV13 and J is TRBJ2-7; TRBD1 is a possible D gene (5 bases). With 6 bases removed from V and 5 bases from J, the gap between germline ends came to 11 bases. CDR3 length equals 12 residues. Germline V gene lookup returns CDR1 PRHDT and CDR2 FYEKMQ (reference sequence).

This clonotype showed up many times. The gene calls are TRBV7-2 and TRBJ1-5; D is uncertain. The CDR3 has 12 residues. Germline lookup yields CDR1 SGHTA and CDR2 FQGNSA. V lost 4 bases and J lost 7, with 8 bases in between. The CDR3 spells CASSSLRQPQHF. DNA of the CDR3: TGTGCCAGCAGCTCGCTTCGCCAGCCCCAGCATTTT.

Regarding this clonotype: No conserved phenylalanine or tryptophan is present at the end of the CDR3, so a read error is the likely explanation. The chain joins TRBV28 to TRBJ1-2; no reliable D call. V dropped 3 bases and J dropped 6 bases, with 8 bases sitting between them. The germline gives CDR1 MDHEN, CDR2 SYDVKM. The CDR3 length is 12 residues. The CDR3 region is CASSFGVDGYTL. The CDR3 nucleotides read TGTGCCAGCAGTTTCGGTGTTGATGGCTACACCCTC.

This chain uses TRBV6-4 with TRBJ2-7; 11 bases agree with TRBD1. Looked up from germline, CDR1 is MRHNA and CDR2 is SNTAGT. The CDR3 has 14 residues. The J segment lost 6 bases and the V segment lost 2 bases, leaving 3 bases of the junction unmatched. CDR3 loop: CASSDGTGGGEQYF. The CDR3 region has the DNA TGTGCCAGCAGTGACGGGACAGGGGGAGGCGAGCAGTACTTC.

The rearrangement uses TRBV2 and TRBJ2-3; D uncertain. V lost 6 bases, J lost 0 bases, and 16 bases lay in between. This CDR3 spans 16 amino acids. Germline values: CDR1 SNHLY, CDR2 FYNNEI. The CDR3 here is CASSSQFSPSTDTQYF. CDR3 DNA: TGTGCCAGCAGCTCCCAATTCTCCCCGAGCACAGATACGCAGTATTTT.

In this sample, this clonotype turned up many times. The chain joins TRBV7-9 to TRBJ2-1; D might be TRBD1 or TRBD2, each matching 5 bases. The CDR3 is made up of 18 amino acids. CDR1 is SEHNR, CDR2 FQNEAQ, per germline (reference sequence). Trimming stripped 2 bases from V and 0 bases from J, with 17 bases between. This CDR3 is CASSLMERWGSSYNEQFF. In DNA, the CDR3 is TGTGCCAGCAGCTTAATGGAGCGCTGGGGGAGCTCCTACAATGAGCAGTTCTTC.

The V call is TRBV7-9, the J call TRBJ2-1; 9 nucleotides align to TRBD1. The CDR3 runs 15 residues. The J segment lost 5 bases and the V segment lost 5 bases, leaving 7 bases of the junction unmatched. Germline assignment: CDR1 SEHNR and CDR2 FQNEAQ (reference sequence). The CDR3 is CASSLRDRVNNEQFF. As DNA, the CDR3 is TGTGCCAGCAGCCTCCGGGACAGGGTTAACAATGAGCAGTTCTTC.

The chain has TRBV5-4 and TRBJ2-5; D may correspond to TRBD1 or TRBD2 (6 bases each). Trimming shortened V by 4 bases and J by 5 bases, and 18 bases separated the two germline ends. The CDR3 sequence is 15 residues long. CDR1 is SGHNT, CDR2 YYREEE, per germline (reference sequence). CDR3 sequence (DNA): TGTGCCAGCAGCCAAGTAAAGGGGGGAGAGGAGACCCAGTACTTC. Translating gives CASSQVKGGEETQYF.

The chain joins TRBV29-1 to TRBJ1-1, with a possible D match to TRBD1 (5 bases). Germline CDR1 is SQVTM and CDR2 is ANQGSEA. Trimming cost V 3 bases and J 1 base, with 15 bases left between them. The CDR3 is made up of 15 amino acids. The CDR3 nucleotides read TGCAGCGTTGACATACCGACAGAACCGAACACTGAAGCTTTCTTT. Translation gives CSVDIPTEPNTEAFF. Full variable domain (remainder filled in from reference TRBV29-1 and TRBJ1-1): SAVISQKPSRDICQRGTSLTIQCQVDSQVTMMFWYRQQPGQSLTLIATANQGSEATYESGFVIDKFPISRPNLTFSTLTVSNMSPEDSSIYLCSVDIPTEPNTEAFFGQGTRLTVV.

About this clonotype: Being one base from a much bigger clone, this may be a read error. The rearrangement links TRBV24-1 to TRBJ2-1; 8 nucleotides line up with TRBD2. CDR3 length: 17 residues. V was pared by 4 bases and J by 7 bases, with 14 bases of the junction left unmatched. Germline CDR1 KGHDR, CDR2 SFDVKD. The CDR3 nucleotides are TGTGCCACCAGTGACCTGGCCCCGGGACGGGGGGGGAATGAGCAGTTCTTC. It encodes CATSDLAPGRGGNEQFF.

J is TRBJ2-7 and V is TRBV29-1; perhaps TRBD1 as D (5 bases). Germline CDR1 and CDR2: SQVTM and ANQGSEA. V lost 3 bases to trimming and J lost 2 bases, with 8 bases between them. This CDR3 comprises 12 residues. CDR3 nucleotides: TGCAGCGTTGAGGGGCCCGCCTACGAGCAGTACTTC. Translating it yields CSVEGPAYEQYF.

This clonotype came up many times. The rearrangement joins TRBV12-3 or TRBV12-4 to TRBJ2-7; maybe TRBD2 (6 bases). Trimming removed 6 bases at V and 3 bases at J, with 18 bases between. This CDR3 has 15 residues. CDR3 amino acids: CASRGDSGERYEQYF. The CDR3 DNA follows: TGTGCCAGCAGGGGAGATAGCGGAGAACGCTACGAGCAGTACTTC.

The chain couples TRBV6-1 to TRBJ2-7; possibly TRBD1 or TRBD2 for D (5 bases each). CDR1 is MNHNS and CDR2 is SASEGT in the germline V gene. This CDR3 has 15 amino acids. V was cut by 6 bases and J by 0 bases, with 15 bases left in between. CDR3: CASRSPGTDSYEQYF. The CDR3 DNA is TGTGCCAGCAGGAGTCCCGGGACGGACTCCTACGAGCAGTACTTC.

This clonotype was seen a few times. The chain couples TRBV20-1 to TRBJ2-5, with 9 bases identical to TRBD2. V was pared by 3 bases and J by 4 bases, with 9 bases of the junction left unmatched. There are 15 residues in the CDR3. CDR1 is DFQATT, CDR2 SNEGSKA, per germline (reference sequence). In nucleotides, the CDR3 is TGCAGTGCTAGGGGGGTAGCGGGAGCTGGAGAGACCCAGTACTTC. It codes for CSARGVAGAGETQYF.

The sample holds a few counts of this clonotype. This chain connects TRBV25-1 to TRBJ1-1; D gene unclear. Trimming removed 1 base at V and 1 base at J, with 13 bases between. The germline V gene has CDR1 MGHDK and CDR2 SYGVNS. The CDR3 loop spans 16 amino acids. The CDR3 protein is CASSESFWVGNTEAFF. In nucleotides, the CDR3 is TGTGCCAGCAGTGAATCGTTTTGGGTTGGGAACACTGAAGCTTTCTTT.

This clonotype was seen once. This chain links TRBV11-1 with TRBJ2-3; 8 bases fit TRBD1. The germline CDR1 and CDR2 sequences are SGHAT and FQDESV (reference sequence). Unmatched junction bases numbered 11, after V lost 5 bases and J lost 4 bases. CDR3 length: 16 amino acids. CDR3 loop: CASSTPDRVWSDTQYF. The DNA for the CDR3 is TGTGCCAGCAGCACGCCGGACAGGGTTTGGTCAGATACGCAGTATTTT.

This clonotype was recorded many times. The chain joins TRBV9 to TRBJ1-1, with a weak D call TRBD1 (6 bases). The V gene lost 0 bases and the J gene lost 8 bases, with 11 bases spanning the gap. Germline CDR1 reads SGDLS; CDR2 reads YYNGEE. This CDR3 is 13 amino acids long. The CDR3 here is CASSVEQGREAFF. The CDR3 nucleotides read TGTGCCAGCAGCGTAGAGCAGGGGCGGGAAGCTTTCTTT.

In DNA, the CDR3 is TGTGCCAGCAGTCGGGGATTGGAGACCCAGTACTTC. It translates to CASSRGLETQYF. The chain couples TRBV12-3 or TRBV12-4 to TRBJ2-5; perhaps TRBD2 as D (5 bases). Trimming removed 5 bases from V and 5 bases from J, with 9 bases in between. The CDR3 runs to 12 residues.

Relative to its sample, this clonotype is medium-sized. The chain joins TRBV6-1 to TRBJ2-1; D ambiguous. The CDR3 sequence is 11 residues long. With 7 bases removed from V and 6 bases from J, the gap between germline ends came to 7 bases. Germline V gene lookup returns CDR1 MNHNS and CDR2 SASEGT. The CDR3 region has the DNA TGTGCCAGCAAGCTTGGCAATGAGCAGTTCTTC. Amino acids: CASKLGNEQFF.

This rearrangement joins TRBV20-1 to TRBJ2-5, with 8 positions matching TRBD1. Germline loops: CDR1 DFQATT, CDR2 SNEGSKA (reference sequence). The junction had 8 bases not matched to a gene; V was cut back by 6 bases and J by 2 bases. This CDR3 is built from 14 residues. The CDR3 here is CSARDYRGQETQYF. CDR3 in DNA: TGCAGTGCCAGGGATTACAGGGGGCAAGAGACCCAGTACTTC.

This clonotype has ten or more counts. The chain joins TRBV20-1 to TRBJ1-5; no clear D gene. In germline, CDR1 is DFQATT, CDR2 SNEGSKA (reference sequence). V was cut by 5 bases and J by 0 bases, with 17 bases left in between. The CDR3 contains 16 residues. The CDR3 region has the DNA TGCAGTGCTCGCCTGAACATTTTAGATAGCAATCAGCCCCAGCATTTT. It is translated as CSARLNILDSNQPQHF.

This clonotype occurred a few times. This sequence joins TRBV6-1 and TRBJ1-5; the D gene is possibly TRBD1 (6 bases). Germline V CDR1 and CDR2: MNHNS, SASEGT. The CDR3 is made up of 16 amino acids. Trimming removed 6 bases from V and 1 base from J, with 16 bases in between. CDR3 residues: CASRGRGANSNQPQHF. The CDR3 bases are TGTGCCAGCAGAGGGCGGGGGGCAAACAGCAATCAGCCCCAGCATTTT.

V is TRBV10-3 and J is TRBJ2-5; TRBD2 matches at 7 bases. This CDR3 has 13 residues. V was pared by 6 bases and J by 3 bases, with 4 bases of the junction left unmatched. CDR1 and CDR2 from the germline V gene are ENHRY and SYGVKD. The CDR3 sequence is CAIRGGEEETQYF. In DNA, the CDR3 is TGTGCCATCAGGGGGGGGGAGGAAGAGACCCAGTACTTC.